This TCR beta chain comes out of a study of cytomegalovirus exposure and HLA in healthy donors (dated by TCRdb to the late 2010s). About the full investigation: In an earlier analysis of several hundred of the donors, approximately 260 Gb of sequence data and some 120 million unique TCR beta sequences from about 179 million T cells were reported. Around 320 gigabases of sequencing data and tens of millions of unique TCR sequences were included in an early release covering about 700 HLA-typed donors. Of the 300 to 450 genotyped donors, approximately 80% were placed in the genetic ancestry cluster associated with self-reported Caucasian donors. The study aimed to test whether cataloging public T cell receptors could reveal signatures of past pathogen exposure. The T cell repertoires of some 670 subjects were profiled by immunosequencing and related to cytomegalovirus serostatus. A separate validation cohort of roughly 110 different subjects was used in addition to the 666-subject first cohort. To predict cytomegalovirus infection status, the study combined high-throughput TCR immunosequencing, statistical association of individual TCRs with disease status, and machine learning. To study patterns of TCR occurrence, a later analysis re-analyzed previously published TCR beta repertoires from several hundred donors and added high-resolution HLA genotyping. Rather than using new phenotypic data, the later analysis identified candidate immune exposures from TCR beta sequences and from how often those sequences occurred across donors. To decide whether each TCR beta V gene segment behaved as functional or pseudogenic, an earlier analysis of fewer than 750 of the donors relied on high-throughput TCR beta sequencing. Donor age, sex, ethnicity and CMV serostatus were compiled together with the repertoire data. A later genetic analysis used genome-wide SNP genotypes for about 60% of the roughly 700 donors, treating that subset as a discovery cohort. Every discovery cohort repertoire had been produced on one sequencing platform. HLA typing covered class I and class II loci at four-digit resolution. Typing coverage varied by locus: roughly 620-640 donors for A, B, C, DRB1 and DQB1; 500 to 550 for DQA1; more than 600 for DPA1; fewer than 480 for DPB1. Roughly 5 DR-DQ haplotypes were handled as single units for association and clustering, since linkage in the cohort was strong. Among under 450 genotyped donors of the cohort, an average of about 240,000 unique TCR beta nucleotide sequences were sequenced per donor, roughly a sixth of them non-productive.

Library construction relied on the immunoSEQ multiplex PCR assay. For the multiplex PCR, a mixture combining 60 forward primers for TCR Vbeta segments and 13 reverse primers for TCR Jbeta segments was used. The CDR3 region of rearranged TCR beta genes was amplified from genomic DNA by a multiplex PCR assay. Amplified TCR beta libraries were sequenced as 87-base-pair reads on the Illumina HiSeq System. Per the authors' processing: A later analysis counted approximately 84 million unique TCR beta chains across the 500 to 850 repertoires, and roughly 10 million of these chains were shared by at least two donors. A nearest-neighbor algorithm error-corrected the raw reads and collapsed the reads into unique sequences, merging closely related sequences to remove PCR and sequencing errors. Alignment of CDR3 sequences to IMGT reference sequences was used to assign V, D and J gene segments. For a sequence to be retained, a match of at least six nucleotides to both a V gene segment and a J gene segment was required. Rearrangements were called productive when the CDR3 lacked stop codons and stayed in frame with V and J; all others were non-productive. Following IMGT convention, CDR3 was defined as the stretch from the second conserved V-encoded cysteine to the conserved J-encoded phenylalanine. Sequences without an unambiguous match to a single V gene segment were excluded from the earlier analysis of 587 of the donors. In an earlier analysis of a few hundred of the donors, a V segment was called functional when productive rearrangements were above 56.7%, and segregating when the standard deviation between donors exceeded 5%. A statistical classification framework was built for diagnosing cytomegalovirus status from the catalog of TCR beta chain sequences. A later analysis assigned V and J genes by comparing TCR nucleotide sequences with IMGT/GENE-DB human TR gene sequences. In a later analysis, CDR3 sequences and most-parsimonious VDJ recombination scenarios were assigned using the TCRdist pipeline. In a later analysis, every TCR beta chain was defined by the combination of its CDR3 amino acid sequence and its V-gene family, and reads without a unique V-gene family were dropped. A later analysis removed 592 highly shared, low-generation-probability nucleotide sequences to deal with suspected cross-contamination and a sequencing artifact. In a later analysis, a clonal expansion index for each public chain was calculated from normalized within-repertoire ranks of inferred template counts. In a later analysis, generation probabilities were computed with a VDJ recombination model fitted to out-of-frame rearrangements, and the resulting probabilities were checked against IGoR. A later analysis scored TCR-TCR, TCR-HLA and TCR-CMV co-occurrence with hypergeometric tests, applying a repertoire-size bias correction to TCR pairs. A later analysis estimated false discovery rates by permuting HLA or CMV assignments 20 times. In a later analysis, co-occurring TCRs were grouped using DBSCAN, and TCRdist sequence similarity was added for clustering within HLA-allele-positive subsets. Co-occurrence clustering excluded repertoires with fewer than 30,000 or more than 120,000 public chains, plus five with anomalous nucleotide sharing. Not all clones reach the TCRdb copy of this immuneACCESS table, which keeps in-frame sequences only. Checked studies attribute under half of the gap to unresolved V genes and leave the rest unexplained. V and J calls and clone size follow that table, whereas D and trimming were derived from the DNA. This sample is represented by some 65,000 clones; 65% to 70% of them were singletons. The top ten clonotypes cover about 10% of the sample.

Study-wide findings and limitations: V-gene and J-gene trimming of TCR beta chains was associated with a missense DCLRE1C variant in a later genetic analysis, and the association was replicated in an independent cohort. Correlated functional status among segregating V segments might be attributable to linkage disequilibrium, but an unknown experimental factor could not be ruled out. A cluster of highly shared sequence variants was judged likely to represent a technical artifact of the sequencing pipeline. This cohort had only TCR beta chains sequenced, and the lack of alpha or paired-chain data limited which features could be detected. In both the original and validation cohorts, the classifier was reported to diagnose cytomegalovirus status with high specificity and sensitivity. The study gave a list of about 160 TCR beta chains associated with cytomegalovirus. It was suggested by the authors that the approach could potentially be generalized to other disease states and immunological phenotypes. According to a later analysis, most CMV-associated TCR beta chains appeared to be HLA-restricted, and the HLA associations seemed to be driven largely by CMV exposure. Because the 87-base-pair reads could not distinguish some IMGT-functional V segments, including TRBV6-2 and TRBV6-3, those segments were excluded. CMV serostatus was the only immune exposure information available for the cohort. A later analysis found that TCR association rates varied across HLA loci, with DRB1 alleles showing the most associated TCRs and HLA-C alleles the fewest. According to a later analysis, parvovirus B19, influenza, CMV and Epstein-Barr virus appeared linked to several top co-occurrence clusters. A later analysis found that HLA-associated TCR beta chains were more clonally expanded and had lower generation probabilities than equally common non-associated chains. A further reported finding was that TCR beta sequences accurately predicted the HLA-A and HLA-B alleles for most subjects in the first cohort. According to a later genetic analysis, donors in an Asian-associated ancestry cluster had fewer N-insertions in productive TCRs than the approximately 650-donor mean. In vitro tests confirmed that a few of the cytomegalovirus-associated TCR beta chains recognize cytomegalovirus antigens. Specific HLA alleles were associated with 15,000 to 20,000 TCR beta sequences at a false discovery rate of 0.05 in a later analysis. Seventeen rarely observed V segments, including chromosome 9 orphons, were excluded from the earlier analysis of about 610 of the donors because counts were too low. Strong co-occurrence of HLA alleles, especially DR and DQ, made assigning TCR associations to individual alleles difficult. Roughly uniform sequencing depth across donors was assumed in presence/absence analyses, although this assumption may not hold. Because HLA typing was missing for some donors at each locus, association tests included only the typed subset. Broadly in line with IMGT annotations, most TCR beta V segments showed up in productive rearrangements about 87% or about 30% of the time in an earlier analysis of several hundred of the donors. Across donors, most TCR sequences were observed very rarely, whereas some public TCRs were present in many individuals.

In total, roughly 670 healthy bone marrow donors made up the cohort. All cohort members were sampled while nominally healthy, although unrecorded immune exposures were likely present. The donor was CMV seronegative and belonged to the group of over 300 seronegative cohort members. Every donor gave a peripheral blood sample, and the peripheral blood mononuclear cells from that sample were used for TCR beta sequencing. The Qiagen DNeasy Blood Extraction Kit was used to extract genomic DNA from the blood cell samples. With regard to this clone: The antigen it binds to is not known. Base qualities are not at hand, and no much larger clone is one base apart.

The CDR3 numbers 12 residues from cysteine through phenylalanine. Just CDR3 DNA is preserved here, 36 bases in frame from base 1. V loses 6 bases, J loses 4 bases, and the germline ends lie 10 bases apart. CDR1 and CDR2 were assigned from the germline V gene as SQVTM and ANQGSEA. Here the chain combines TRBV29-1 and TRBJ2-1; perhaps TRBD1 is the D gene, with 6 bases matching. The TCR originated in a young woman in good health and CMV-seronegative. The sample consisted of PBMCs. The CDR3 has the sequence CSVEQGYNEQFF. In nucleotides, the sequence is TGCAGCGTAGAACAGGGTTACAATGAGCAGTTCTTC.